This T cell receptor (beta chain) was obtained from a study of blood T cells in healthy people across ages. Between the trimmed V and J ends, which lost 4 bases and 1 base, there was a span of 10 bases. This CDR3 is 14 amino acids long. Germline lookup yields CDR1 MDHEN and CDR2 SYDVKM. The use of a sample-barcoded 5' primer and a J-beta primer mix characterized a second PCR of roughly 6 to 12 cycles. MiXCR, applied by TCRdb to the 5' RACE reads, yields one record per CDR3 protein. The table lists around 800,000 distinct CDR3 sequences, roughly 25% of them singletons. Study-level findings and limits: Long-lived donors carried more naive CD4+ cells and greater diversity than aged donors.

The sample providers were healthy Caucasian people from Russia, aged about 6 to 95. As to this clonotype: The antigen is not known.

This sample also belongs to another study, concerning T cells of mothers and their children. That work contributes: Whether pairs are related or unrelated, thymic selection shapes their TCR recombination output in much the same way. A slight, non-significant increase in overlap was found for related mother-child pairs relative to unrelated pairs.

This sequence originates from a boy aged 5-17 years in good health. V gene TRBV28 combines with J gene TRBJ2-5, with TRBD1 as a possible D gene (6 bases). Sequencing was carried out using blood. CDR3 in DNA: TGTGCCAGCAGTTCTGGACAGACCCAAGAGACCCAGTACTTC. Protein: CASSSGQTQETQYF.